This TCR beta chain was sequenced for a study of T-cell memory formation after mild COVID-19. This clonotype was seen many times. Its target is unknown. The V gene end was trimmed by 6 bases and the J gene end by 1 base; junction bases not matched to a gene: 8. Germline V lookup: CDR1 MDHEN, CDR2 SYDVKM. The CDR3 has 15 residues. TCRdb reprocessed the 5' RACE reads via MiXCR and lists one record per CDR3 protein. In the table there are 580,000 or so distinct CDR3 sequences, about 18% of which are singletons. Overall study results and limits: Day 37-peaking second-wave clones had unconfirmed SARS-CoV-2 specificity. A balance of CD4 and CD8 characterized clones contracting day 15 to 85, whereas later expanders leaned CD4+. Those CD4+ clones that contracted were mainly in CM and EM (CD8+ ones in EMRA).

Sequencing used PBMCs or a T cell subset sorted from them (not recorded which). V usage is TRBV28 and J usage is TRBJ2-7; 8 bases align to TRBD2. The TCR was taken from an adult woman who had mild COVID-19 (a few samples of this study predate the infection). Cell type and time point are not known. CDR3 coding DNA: TGTGCCAGCAGCCCCCGGGGGGGAGGTTCCTACGAGCAGTACTTC. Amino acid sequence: CASSPRGGGSYEQYF.